The T cell receptor beta chain described here comes from a study of control samples from healthy donors and cancer patients. This clone showed up just once. CDR1 is LNHDA and CDR2 is SQIVND in the germline V gene (reference sequence). V was clipped by 5 bases and J by 2 bases, with 3 bases between them. The CDR3 length is 11 residues. Libraries were prepared by immunoSEQ multiplex PCR; TCRdb keeps only in-frame clonotypes and omits some of them. The sample lists about 140,000 clones; roughly 92% were seen once. The V call is TRBV19, the J call TRBJ1-2; no clear D. The sequenced sample was blood. This receptor was obtained from a middle-aged man in good health. In DNA form, the CDR3 reads TGTGCCAGTAGTCCGAACTATGGCTACACCTTC. It codes for CASSPNYGYTF.